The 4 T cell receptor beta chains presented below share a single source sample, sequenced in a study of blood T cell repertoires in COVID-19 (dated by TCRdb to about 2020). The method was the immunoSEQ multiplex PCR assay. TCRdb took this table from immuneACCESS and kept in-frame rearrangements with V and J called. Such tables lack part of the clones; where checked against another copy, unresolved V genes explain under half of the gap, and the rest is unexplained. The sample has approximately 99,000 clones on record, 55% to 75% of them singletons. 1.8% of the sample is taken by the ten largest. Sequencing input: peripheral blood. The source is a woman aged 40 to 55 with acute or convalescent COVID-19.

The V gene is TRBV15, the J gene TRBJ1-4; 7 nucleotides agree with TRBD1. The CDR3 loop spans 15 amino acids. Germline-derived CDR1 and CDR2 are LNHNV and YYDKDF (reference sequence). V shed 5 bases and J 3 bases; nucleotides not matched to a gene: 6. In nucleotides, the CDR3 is TGTGCCACCAGCCTCCGACAGGGCCCTAATGAAAAACTGTTTTTT. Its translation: CATSLRQGPNEKLFF.

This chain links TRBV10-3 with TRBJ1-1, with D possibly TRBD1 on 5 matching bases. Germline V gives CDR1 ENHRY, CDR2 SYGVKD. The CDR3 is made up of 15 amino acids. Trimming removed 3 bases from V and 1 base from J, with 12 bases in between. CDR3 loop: CAISDPGLPNTEAFF. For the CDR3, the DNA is TGTGCCATCAGTGATCCGGGACTCCCGAACACTGAAGCTTTCTTT.

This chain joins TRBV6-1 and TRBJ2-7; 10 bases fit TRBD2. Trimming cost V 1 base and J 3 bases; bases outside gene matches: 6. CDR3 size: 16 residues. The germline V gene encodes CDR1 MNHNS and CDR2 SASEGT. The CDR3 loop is CASSEDLAGDYYEQYF. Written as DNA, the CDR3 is TGTGCCAGCAGTGAAGACCTAGCGGGGGATTACTACGAGCAGTACTTC.

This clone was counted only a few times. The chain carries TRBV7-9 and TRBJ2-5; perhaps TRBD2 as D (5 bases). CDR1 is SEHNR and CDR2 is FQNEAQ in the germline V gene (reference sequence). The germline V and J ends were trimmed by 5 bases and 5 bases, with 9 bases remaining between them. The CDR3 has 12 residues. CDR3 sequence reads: CASSPGVETQYF. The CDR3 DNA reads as TGTGCCAGCAGCCCCGGGGTGGAGACCCAGTACTTC.